What follows are 5 T cell receptor beta chains derived from one specimen sequenced in a study of Graves' ophthalmopathy and Graves' hyperthyroidism. Amplified material comprised TCR beta CDR3 regions derived from RNA transcripts. After a first-round RT-PCR with HTBI primers, a second-round multiplex PCR was run. TCRdb re-called the multiplex PCR reads through MiXCR, storing one row per CDR3 protein. The sample includes nearly 400,000 distinct CDR3 sequences, approximately 20% of them seen just once. Material for sequencing was peripheral blood. The source of these receptors is a woman under 30 with Graves' ophthalmopathy.

This clonotype was counted at least ten times. V is TRBV6-5 and J is TRBJ2-7, with 10 bases aligning to TRBD1. The V segment lost 7 bases and the J segment 6 bases; nucleotides outside the gene matches: 18. CDR3 size: 17 residues. CDR1 is MNHEY, CDR2 SVGAGI, per germline. The CDR3 coding sequence is TGTGCCAGCAAGGGCGGGACAGGGGTCAGCAGGGGAGTCGAGCAGTACTTC. Amino acid sequence: CASKGGTGVSRGVEQYF.

In this sample, this clonotype turned up many times. The gene calls are TRBV12-3 or TRBV12-4 and TRBJ1-5, with no clear D. Trimming cost V 6 bases and J 5 bases, with 20 bases left between them. CDR3 length: 16 amino acids. The CDR3 region is CASSTPQEGGYQPQHF. In DNA, the CDR3 is TGTGCCAGCAGCACTCCCCAAGAGGGTGGGTATCAGCCCCAGCATTTT.

This clonotype has a count of ten or more. No conserved phenylalanine or tryptophan is present at the end of the CDR3, so a read error is the likely explanation. The J gene is TRBJ2-7, the V gene TRBV6-5, with D unresolved. The germline V gene encodes CDR1 MNHEY and CDR2 SVGAGI. The CDR3 contains 13 residues. The V end was cut by 7 bases, the J end by 0 bases, with 10 bases between. The CDR3 nucleotides are TGTGCCAGCAATTCGCGGTACTCCTACGAGCAGTACCTC. Encoded protein: CASNSRYSYEQYL.

This chain joins TRBV3-1 and TRBJ1-2; 8 nucleotides agree with TRBD1. The CDR3 has 14 residues. Unmatched junction bases numbered 6, after V lost 3 bases and J lost 6 bases. CDR1 and CDR2 from the germline V gene are LGHDT and YNNKEL (reference sequence). For the CDR3, the DNA is TGTGCCAGCAGCCACGCCGGACAGGGCGATGGCTACACCTTC. It is translated as CASSHAGQGDGYTF.

The chain employs TRBV6-2 or TRBV6-3 and TRBJ2-5; D possibly corresponds to TRBD1 (6 bases). Germline V gene data show CDR1 as MNHEY and CDR2 as SVGEGT. With 7 bases removed from V and 1 base from J, the gap between germline ends came to 10 bases. The CDR3 is 13 amino acids. The DNA for the CDR3 is TGTGCCAGCACCGAGGACAGCCAAGAGACCCAGTACTTC. This sequence encodes CASTEDSQETQYF.